The 19 T cell receptor beta chains in this list originate from one sample, sequenced in a study of cytomegalovirus exposure and HLA in healthy donors. In the PCR, 60 Vbeta and 13 Jbeta primers were used. Data came from immunoSEQ multiplex PCR; TCRdb stores just in-frame clones and leaves some out. The data show more than 150,000 clones, with 70% to 80% seen just once and about 1.5% held by the top ten. The material sequenced was PBMCs. All receptors derive from a man aged 18 to 30 in good health and CMV-seronegative.

CDR3 DNA sequence: TGTGCCGGATCCCAGGGGACCTATAATTCACCCCTCCACTTT. This sequence encodes CAGSQGTYNSPLHF. The chain employs TRBV30 and TRBJ1-6; D may be TRBD1 (6 bases). The germline V gene encodes CDR1 GTSNPN and CDR2 SVGIG (reference sequence). V was clipped by 8 bases and J by 2 bases, with 13 bases between them. This CDR3 comprises 14 residues.

V gene TRBV9 combines with J gene TRBJ1-2, with no clear D. V was shortened by 2 bases and J by 3 bases, with 14 bases between the two germline ends. Per germline, CDR1 SGDLS and CDR2 YYNGEE. The length of the CDR3 is 15 residues. The CDR3 nucleotides read TGTGCCAGCAGCGTCAGCGCCGTGACTGACTATGGCTACACCTTC. Translated, it gives CASSVSAVTDYGYTF.

This clone has a handful of counts. The rearrangement uses TRBV27 and TRBJ2-5, with D possibly TRBD1 on 6 matching bases. V lost 0 bases and J lost 7, with 12 bases in between. Germline V gene sequence: CDR1 MNHEY, CDR2 SMNVEV (reference sequence). CDR3 size: 14 residues. The CDR3 is CASSLSDSTRTQYF. The CDR3 DNA reads as TGTGCCAGCAGTTTATCGGACAGCACGCGGACCCAGTACTTC.

On this clone: Mismatch with germline at one junction end may stem from a read error. Additional DNA sequences in this sample encode the identical CDR3. The CDR3 sequence: CASRGTGTVDYTF. The CDR3 region has the DNA TGTGCCAGCAGGGGGACCGGGACAGTCGACTACACCTTT. This sequence joins TRBV2 and TRBJ1-2; TRBD1 matches 7 bases. The CDR3 consists of 13 residues. Germline V CDR1 and CDR2: SNHLY, FYNNEI.

The chain carries TRBV18 and TRBJ2-5, with D unclear. V was trimmed by 1 base and J by 4 bases, leaving 10 bases between them. This CDR3 region has 14 residues. The germline gives CDR1 KGHSH, CDR2 LQKENI. The CDR3 DNA reads as TGTGCCAGCTCACCACAGGCAAAGCGAGAGACCCAGTACTTC. Protein product: CASSPQAKRETQYF.

V usage is TRBV5-4 and J usage is TRBJ1-1; D may be TRBD1 (5 bases). Trimming removed 2 bases at V and 2 bases at J, with 16 bases between. Germline loops: CDR1 SGHNT, CDR2 YYREEE (reference sequence). CDR3 size: 16 residues. CDR3 in amino acids: CASSLDRMLRNTEAFF. CDR3 in DNA: TGTGCCAGCAGCTTAGACAGAATGCTTAGAAACACTGAAGCTTTCTTT.

The CDR3 here is CAIRDNVNTEAFF. The DNA of the CDR3 is TGTGCCATCAGAGACAATGTGAACACTGAAGCTTTCTTT. The chain joins TRBV10-3 to TRBJ1-1, with D unclear. Trimming took off 6 bases at V and 0 bases at J, with 8 bases between the two ends. CDR1 is ENHRY, CDR2 SYGVKD, per germline. CDR3 length equals 13 residues.

V gene TRBV5-4 combines with J gene TRBJ2-2; D possibly corresponds to TRBD1 (5 bases). Trimming left V 4 bases short and J 3 bases short, with 13 bases between. The CDR3 consists of 15 residues. Germline CDR1 is SGHNT and CDR2 is YYREEE (reference sequence). CDR3 sequence reads: CASSLGATHTGELFF. CDR3 DNA sequence: TGTGCCAGCAGCCTAGGGGCGACGCACACCGGGGAGCTGTTTTTT.

This chain uses TRBV19 with TRBJ2-7; 16 nucleotides match TRBD2. Germline V gene lookup returns CDR1 LNHDA and CDR2 SQIVND (reference sequence). With V trimmed by 2 bases and J by 5 bases, 6 bases remained unmatched. The CDR3 consists of 17 residues. This CDR3 reads CASSIWGLAGGQNEQYF. DNA for the CDR3: TGTGCCAGTAGTATATGGGGACTAGCGGGAGGGCAGAACGAGCAGTACTTC. The entire variable domain, with the rest obtained from reference TRBV19 and TRBJ2-7, is as follows: DGGITQSPKYLFRKEGQNVTLSCEQNLNHDAMYWYRQDPGQGLRLIYYSQIVNDFQKGDIAEGYSVSREKKESFPLTVTSAQKNPTAFYLCASSIWGLAGGQNEQYFGPGTRLTVT.

This chain uses TRBV5-6 with TRBJ2-7; 13 nucleotides align to TRBD2. The J segment lost 4 bases and the V segment lost 3 bases, leaving 4 bases of the junction unmatched. The CDR3 extends over 15 amino acids. The germline gives CDR1 SGHDT, CDR2 YYEEEE. CDR3 protein: CASSSRTSGRYEQYF. The DNA of the CDR3 is TGTGCCAGCAGCTCCCGGACTAGCGGGAGATACGAGCAGTACTTC.

V and J are TRBV2 and TRBJ1-2; D might be TRBD1 (6 bases). The CDR3 consists of 13 residues. Germline CDR1 and CDR2: SNHLY and FYNNEI. Trimming removed 6 bases at V and 5 bases at J, with 13 bases between. The CDR3 DNA reads TGTGCCAGCAGGGGGACATTCGGTTATGGCTACACCTTC. As protein: CASRGTFGYGYTF.

The chain couples TRBV7-9 to TRBJ2-3; 12 bases align to TRBD2. The germline CDR1 and CDR2 sequences are SEHNR and FQNEAQ (reference sequence). After removal of 5 bases from V and 8 bases from J, the junction contained 11 bases not matched to a gene. The CDR3 sequence is 16 residues long. CDR3 protein: CASSLGLAGIEGTQYF. For the CDR3, the DNA is TGTGCCAGCAGCCTTGGACTAGCGGGGATAGAAGGTACGCAGTATTTT.

The chain carries TRBV4-3 and TRBJ2-3; 7 bases are shared with TRBD2. Germline-derived CDR1 and CDR2 are LGHNA and YSLEER. The CDR3 has 18 amino acids. V was pared by 0 bases and J by 7 bases, with 16 bases of the junction left unmatched. In DNA form, the CDR3 reads TGCGCCAGCAGCCAAGATCACATGAGCGGGACTCCAATTAATACGCAGTATTTT. It encodes CASSQDHMSGTPINTQYF.

This sequence joins TRBV7-2 and TRBJ1-1; D gene unclear. The CDR3 runs to 16 residues. Between the trimmed V and J ends, which lost 1 base and 4 bases, there was a span of 16 bases. The germline V gene encodes CDR1 SGHTA and CDR2 FQGNSA. The CDR3 loop reads CASSLDPSWSGTEAFF. CDR3 DNA: TGTGCCAGCAGCTTAGATCCCTCTTGGTCCGGCACTGAAGCTTTCTTT.

This chain uses TRBV5-8 with TRBJ1-3; D gene uncertain. CDR3 length: 15 residues. The germline gives CDR1 SGHTS, CDR2 YDEGEE. With 4 bases removed from V and 4 bases from J, the gap between germline ends came to 15 bases. The CDR3 spells CASSSGPTQGNTIYF. The CDR3 bases are TGTGCCAGCAGCAGTGGCCCAACGCAGGGAAACACCATATATTTT.

The chain carries TRBV6-5 and TRBJ2-7; D call uncertain. Trimming pared 2 bases from V and 0 bases from J, leaving 11 bases between. Per the germline V gene, CDR1 is MNHEY and CDR2 is SVGAGI. The CDR3 runs to 15 residues. The CDR3 DNA reads as TGTGCCAGCAGTTACACAGACGGTGACTCCTACGAGCAGTACTTC. This gives the protein CASSYTDGDSYEQYF.

The chain employs TRBV27 and TRBJ2-3, with 11 bases fitting TRBD1. V trimming: 6 bases; J trimming: 5 bases; junction bases outside the gene matches: 4. Germline CDR1 MNHEY, CDR2 SMNVEV (reference sequence). The CDR3 sequence is 14 residues long. DNA for the CDR3: TGTGCCAGCAGGGACAGGGGGCGGAGAGATACGCAGTATTTT. Translated, it gives CASRDRGRRDTQYF.

In DNA form, the CDR3 reads TGTGCCAGCAGTACCTTAGCGGAGGCCCCTAACACCGGGGAGCTGTTTTTT. Its protein product is CASSTLAEAPNTGELFF. The chain combines TRBV28 with TRBJ2-2; the D gene is possibly TRBD2 (6 bases). V was cut by 5 bases and J by 2 bases, with 18 bases left in between. The CDR3 consists of 17 residues. Germline V CDR1 and CDR2: MDHEN, SYDVKM.

The chain joins TRBV15 to TRBJ2-6, with unresolved D. V was shortened by 1 base and J by 0 bases, with 7 bases between the two germline ends. The germline CDR1 and CDR2 sequences are LNHNV and YYDKDF (reference sequence). The CDR3 consists of 16 residues. CDR3 loop: CATSRGGSSGANVLTF. Here the CDR3 DNA reads TGTGCCACCAGCAGAGGAGGCAGCTCTGGGGCCAACGTCCTGACTTTC.